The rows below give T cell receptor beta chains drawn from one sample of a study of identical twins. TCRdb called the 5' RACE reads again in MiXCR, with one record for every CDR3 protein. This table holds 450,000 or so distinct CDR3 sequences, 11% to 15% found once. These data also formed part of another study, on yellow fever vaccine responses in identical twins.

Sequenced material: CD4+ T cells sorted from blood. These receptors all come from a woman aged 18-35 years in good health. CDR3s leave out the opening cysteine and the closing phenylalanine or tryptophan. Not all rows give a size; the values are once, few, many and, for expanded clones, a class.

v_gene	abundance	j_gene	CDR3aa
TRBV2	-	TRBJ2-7	ASSELLIGQY
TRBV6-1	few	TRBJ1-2	ASSPNTDRVGYGYT
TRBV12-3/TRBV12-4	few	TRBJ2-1	ASSFWAGDNEQF
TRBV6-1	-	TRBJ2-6	ASTNWGSGANVLT
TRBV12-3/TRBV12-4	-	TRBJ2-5	ASSPLRQDQETQY
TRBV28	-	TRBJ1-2	ATWGTGNYGYT
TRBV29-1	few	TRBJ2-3	SVDDTSTDTQY
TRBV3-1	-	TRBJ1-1	ASSPRRDLNTEAF
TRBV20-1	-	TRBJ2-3	SARRSSGADTQY
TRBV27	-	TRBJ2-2	ASSLFPQGGGELF
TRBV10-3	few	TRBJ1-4	AISALGEKLF
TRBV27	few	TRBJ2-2	ASSLLDANTGELFF
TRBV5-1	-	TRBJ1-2	ASSPTGPANYGYT